The T cell receptor beta chain described here comes from a study of shared T cell receptors in the human thymus. About this clone itself: Mismatch with germline at one junction end may stem from a read error.

The repertoire was sequenced with immunoSEQ multiplex PCR; TCRdb's copy has only in-frame clones and lacks some. The data hold over 650,000 clones, with around 87% observed a single time. CDR1 and CDR2 from the germline V gene are SNHLY and FYNNEI. The CDR3 covers 13 residues. This sample also belongs to another study, concerning human thymus T cells. According to that study: Immunologically healthy infants in Finland undergoing congenital heart defect surgery were the donors. Resections removed during corrective heart surgery provided the thymus tissue used. Related research has reported that thymic repertoires overlap highly among unrelated individuals.

This TCR came from a boy in the first two years of life with a congenital heart defect. Sequencing was done on a sample of thymocytes. V usage is TRBV2 and J usage is TRBJ1-5; weak D call: TRBD1 (5 bases). The CDR3 region is CASREGANQPQHF. The CDR3 DNA follows: TGTGCCAGCAGGGAAGGGGCGAATCAGCCCCAGCATTTT.